These 21 T cell receptor beta chains were all obtained from the same sample, sequenced in a study of shared clonotypes between healthy human individuals (dated by TCRdb to about 2020). CD8 naive samples were CD45RO-negative cells positively selected for CCR7, giving a CD45RA+CCR7+ population that excluded TemRA cells. The receptor library was made with the immunoSEQ multiplex PCR assay. In its TCRdb copy, this immuneACCESS table keeps in-frame sequences only and misses some clones. Where compared with another copy, unresolved V genes explain less than half of these, and the others have no known cause. Recorded for this sample are roughly 550,000 clones; around 95% of them occurred a single time. The ten largest clonotypes hold 0.085% to 0.11% of the sample. The sample comprised naive CD8+ T cells sorted from blood. Reading the label with the study, this specimen's cell subset or site is: CD45RA+CCR7+. The origin of the receptors is a woman aged 25-40 years in good health.

The J gene is TRBJ1-5, the V gene TRBV28; D unresolved. The CDR3 has 14 residues. Germline V gene data show CDR1 as MDHEN and CDR2 as SYDVKM. Trimming took 1 base from V and 0 from J, leaving 4 bases between them. CDR3 bases: TGTGCCAGCAGTTTATTTGATAGCAATCAGCCCCAGCATTTT. It encodes CASSLFDSNQPQHF. Full variable domain (missing parts from reference TRBV28 and TRBJ1-5): DVKVTQSSRYLVKRTGEKVFLECVQDMDHENMFWYRQDPGLGLRLIYFSYDVKMKEKGDIPEGYSVSREKKERFSLILESASTNQTSMYLCASSLFDSNQPQHFGDGTRLSIL.

This chain's CDR3 is CASSPRTGVTYNEQFF. Written as DNA, the CDR3 is TGTGCCAGCAGTCCAAGAACAGGGGTTACCTACAATGAGCAGTTCTTC. The V and J genes are TRBV27 and TRBJ2-1; 7 bases map to TRBD1. Looked up from germline, CDR1 is MNHEY and CDR2 is SMNVEV (reference sequence). CDR3 length equals 16 residues. The V gene end was trimmed by 5 bases and the J gene end by 2 bases; junction bases not matched to a gene: 9.

The rearrangement links TRBV2 to TRBJ1-1; possible D gene TRBD1, 5 bases. The CDR3 spans 16 residues. Deletions cut 0 bases from V and 1 base from J, with 12 bases between. Per germline, CDR1 SNHLY and CDR2 FYNNEI. The CDR3 nucleotides are TGTGCCAGCAGTGAAGCCCCAACAGACAGGAACACTGAAGCTTTCTTT. Its translation: CASSEAPTDRNTEAFF.

The chain links TRBV13 to TRBJ2-1; tentative D call: TRBD2 (5 bases). The CDR3 totals 15 residues. CDR1 PRHDT and CDR2 FYEKMQ come from the germline V gene (reference sequence). V shed 5 bases and J shed 0 bases, with 11 bases lying between them. CDR3 loop: CASSTGISSYNEQFF. In DNA, the CDR3 is TGTGCCAGCAGCACGGGGATTAGCTCCTACAATGAGCAGTTCTTC.

The CDR3 sequence: CASSRDNSYEQYF. The CDR3 bases are TGTGCCAGCAGCCGGGACAACTCCTACGAGCAGTACTTC. The rearrangement uses TRBV7-9 and TRBJ2-7; weak D call: TRBD1 (6 bases). The ends were cut back, 5 bases at V and 0 bases at J, with 8 bases in the middle. Germline loops: CDR1 SEHNR, CDR2 FQNEAQ (reference sequence). CDR3 length: 13 residues.

The genes are TRBV27 and TRBJ2-7; D may be TRBD2 (5 bases). This CDR3 has 13 amino acids. Trimming took 4 bases from V and 5 from J, leaving 12 bases between them. Germline CDR1 reads MNHEY; CDR2 reads SMNVEV (reference sequence). The CDR3 sequence is CASSSTNGNEQYF. For the CDR3, the DNA is TGTGCCAGCAGTTCGACTAACGGGAACGAGCAGTACTTC.

The CDR3 DNA follows: TGTGCCAGCAGTGACGACAGCGGGACTAGCAGGTACGAGCAGTACTTC. Its protein is CASSDDSGTSRYEQYF. This sequence joins TRBV2 and TRBJ2-7; TRBD2 matches 9 bases. V was pared by 3 bases and J by 4 bases, with 10 bases of the junction left unmatched. CDR3 length: 16 amino acids. CDR1 is SNHLY, CDR2 FYNNEI, per germline. The full variable domain, with the rest looked up from reference TRBV2 and TRBJ2-7, is EPEVTQTPSHQVTQMGQEVILRCVPISNHLYFYWYRQILGQKVEFLVSFYNNEISEKSEIFDDQFSVERPDGSNFTLKIRSTKLEDSAMYFCASSDDSGTSRYEQYFGPGTRLTVT.

The CDR3 DNA is TGTGCCAGCAGCACCGGGACAGGGAAGGTAGGGATACAAGAGACCCAGTACTTC. This encodes CASSTGTGKVGIQETQYF. This chain joins TRBV7-9 and TRBJ2-5; TRBD1 aligns across 9 bases. The CDR3 has 18 residues. V gave up 5 bases and J gave up 2 bases; unmatched junction bases: 15. Per germline, CDR1 SEHNR and CDR2 FQNEAQ (reference sequence).

This clone was observed once. The rearrangement joins TRBV2 to TRBJ2-3; D remains unclear. CDR1 and CDR2 from the germline V gene are SNHLY and FYNNEI. Trimming shortened V by 5 bases and J by 0 bases, and 12 bases separated the two germline ends. This CDR3 is 15 amino acids long. The CDR3 DNA reads as TGTGCCAGCAGTCGACTCGTACAAAGCACAGATACGCAGTATTTT. Translation: CASSRLVQSTDTQYF.

The rearrangement links TRBV7-9 to TRBJ1-2; 9 nucleotides align to TRBD1. Germline-derived CDR1 and CDR2 are SEHNR and FQNEAQ (reference sequence). The V and J ends lost 5 bases and 1 base, in that order; junction bases with no gene match: 11. This CDR3 has 17 amino acids. DNA for the CDR3: TGTGCCAGCAGCACTGTACAGACAGGGGGTTATAACTATGGCTACACCTTC. It specifies CASSTVQTGGYNYGYTF.

This CDR3 is CASSPPNRLAGYEQYF. The CDR3 region has the DNA TGTGCCAGCAGTCCTCCGAACCGACTAGCGGGTTACGAGCAGTACTTC. The chain combines TRBV28 with TRBJ2-5; 10 bases agree with TRBD2. The J call is in doubt because the DNA end fits TRBJ2-7 better. The CDR3 runs to 16 residues. Germline assignment: CDR1 MDHEN and CDR2 SYDVKM.

The genes are TRBV7-9 and TRBJ1-1; tentative D call: TRBD1 (5 bases). The CDR3 runs to 14 residues. Germline V gene data show CDR1 as SEHNR and CDR2 as FQNEAQ (reference sequence). Between the trimmed V and J ends, which lost 5 bases and 1 base, there was a span of 11 bases. DNA of the CDR3: TGTGCCAGCAGCGGCAGGGTTCAGAACACTGAAGCTTTCTTT. Its translation is CASSGRVQNTEAFF.

This rearrangement joins TRBV5-6 to TRBJ1-2, with 8 bases aligning to TRBD1. The V gene's germline CDR1 is SGHDT and CDR2 YYEEEE. CDR3 length equals 14 residues. Germline trimming cut 3 bases from V and 4 bases from J; bases unmatched to any gene: 5. The CDR3 here is CASSWQGAAYGYTF. Here the CDR3 DNA reads TGTGCCAGCAGCTGGCAGGGGGCGGCCTATGGCTACACCTTC.

In the case of this clone: Other DNA sequences in the sample encode the same CDR3. The chain links TRBV28 to TRBJ2-7; no definite D call. Germline CDR1 reads MDHEN; CDR2 reads SYDVKM. This CDR3 is built from 13 residues. V lost 3 bases and J 2 bases, leaving 8 bases between the germline ends. The chain's CDR3 is CASSFLGAYEQYF. CDR3 sequence (DNA): TGTGCCAGCAGTTTTCTAGGAGCCTACGAGCAGTACTTC.

V gene TRBV9 combines with J gene TRBJ1-2, with D unresolved. From germline, CDR1 is SGDLS and CDR2 YYNGEE. Deletions cut 0 bases from V and 0 bases from J, with 3 bases between. This CDR3 has 13 amino acids. CDR3 sequence reads: CASSVVSNYGYTF. The CDR3 DNA reads TGTGCCAGCAGCGTAGTCTCTAACTATGGCTACACCTTC.

This clone was observed a single time. The rearrangement uses TRBV28 and TRBJ2-2; D ambiguous. CDR3 length equals 16 residues. The ends were cut back, 5 bases at V and 1 base at J, with 14 bases in the middle. Germline V gives CDR1 MDHEN, CDR2 SYDVKM. The CDR3 spells CASSPLSVLNTGELFF. CDR3 DNA: TGTGCCAGCAGTCCCCTTTCGGTCCTGAACACCGGGGAGCTGTTTTTT.

The rearrangement uses TRBV28 and TRBJ2-1; TRBD2 might be the D (5 bases). V dropped 6 bases and J dropped 4 bases, with 16 bases sitting between them. The V gene's germline CDR1 is MDHEN and CDR2 SYDVKM. The CDR3 runs 15 residues. CDR3 coding DNA: TGTGCCAGCAGCCAAGGACCGGGGTGGTACAATGAGCAGTTCTTC. This sequence encodes CASSQGPGWYNEQFF.

V and J are TRBV28 and TRBJ2-7, with TRBD1 matching over 8 bases. V was clipped by 5 bases and J by 5 bases; unmatched bases: 11. The CDR3 spans 15 residues. Germline V lookup: CDR1 MDHEN, CDR2 SYDVKM. CDR3 in amino acids: CASSPADRGLDEQYF. The DNA for the CDR3 is TGTGCCAGCAGTCCCGCCGACAGGGGACTCGACGAGCAGTACTTC.

Here the CDR3 DNA reads TGTGCCAGCAGTGACCAGTACAATGAGCAGTTCTTC. It specifies CASSDQYNEQFF. The chain employs TRBV6-4 and TRBJ2-1, with unresolved D. Germline V CDR1 and CDR2: MRHNA, SNTAGT. Trimming took 2 bases from V and 4 from J, leaving 3 bases between them. The CDR3 contains 12 residues.

The rearrangement links TRBV28 to TRBJ2-6; D is uncertain. The CDR3 is 18 residues long. V lost 3 bases, J lost 0 bases, and 15 bases lay in between. Germline CDR1 and CDR2: MDHEN and SYDVKM. CDR3 region: CASSFNLDGTSGANVLTF. In DNA form, the CDR3 reads TGTGCCAGCAGTTTCAATTTGGACGGAACCTCTGGGGCCAACGTCCTGACTTTC.

This chain links TRBV9 with TRBJ2-2; D perhaps matches TRBD2 (7 bases). The CDR3 covers 14 residues. Germline V gene sequence: CDR1 SGDLS, CDR2 YYNGEE. Trimming removed 4 bases at V and 7 bases at J, with 14 bases between. The DNA of the CDR3 is TGTGCCAGCAGCCCCGGGGGGCAGGGCGGGGAGCTGTTTTTT. Amino acid sequence: CASSPGGQGGELFF.